The 32 T cell receptor beta chains reported below all come from one sample, sequenced in a study of T-cell memory formation after mild COVID-19. Using its own MiXCR run on the 5' RACE reads, TCRdb lists one record per CDR3 protein. The table has about 160,000 distinct CDR3 sequences, 25% to 40% seen once. Sequenced material: PBMCs or a T cell subset sorted from them (not recorded which). The receptor source for this set is an adult woman who had mild COVID-19 (a few samples of this study predate the infection). Cell type and time point are not known.

This clonotype turned up a few times. The chain combines TRBV19 with TRBJ2-6; D possibly corresponds to TRBD2 (5 bases). Per the germline V gene, CDR1 is LNHDA and CDR2 is SQIVND (reference sequence). The CDR3 sequence is 16 residues long. V was clipped by 4 bases and J by 0 bases, with 10 bases between them. The CDR3 DNA follows: TGTGCCAGTAGTAACCGGGGTCCCTCTGGGGCCAACGTCCTGACTTTC. Its translation is CASSNRGPSGANVLTF.

The chain combines TRBV7-8 with TRBJ2-7; the match to TRBD2 covers 10 bases. Germline V gene lookup returns CDR1 SGHVS and CDR2 FQNEAQ. Trimming removed 5 bases from V and 3 bases from J; junction bases left unmatched: 4. The CDR3 spans 14 residues. DNA for the CDR3: TGTGCCAGCAGCCCTCGGACTAGCGGCTACGAGCAGTACTTC. It specifies CASSPRTSGYEQYF.

This clonotype was detected a few times. CDR3 sequence reads: CASSVEPGAVHEQFF. The DNA of the CDR3 is TGTGCCAGCAGCGTCGAACCAGGGGCCGTCCATGAGCAGTTCTTC. The rearrangement links TRBV9 to TRBJ2-1, with D perhaps matching TRBD1 (6 bases). The V end lost 2 bases, the J end lost 8 bases, and 17 bases lay between the germline ends. Germline loops: CDR1 SGDLS, CDR2 YYNGEE. This CDR3 is 15 amino acids long.

The chain is built from TRBV6-5 and TRBJ1-1, with a weak D call TRBD1 (5 bases). CDR3 length: 14 amino acids. V lost 2 bases and J lost 1, with 8 bases in between. Germline CDR1 reads MNHEY; CDR2 reads SVGAGI. This CDR3 reads CASSYDQGNTEAFF. CDR3 nucleotide sequence: TGTGCCAGCAGTTACGATCAGGGGAACACTGAAGCTTTCTTT.

The chain joins TRBV29-1 to TRBJ2-1, with D maybe TRBD2 (5 bases). The CDR3 runs 12 residues. V was clipped by 6 bases and J by 7 bases, with 13 bases between them. Germline loops: CDR1 SQVTM, CDR2 ANQGSEA. The CDR3 DNA reads TGCAGCGTGGTGGGGTGGAGGAATGAGCAGTTCTTC. The encoded protein is CSVVGWRNEQFF.

To note about this clonotype: This CDR3 fails to terminate in the conserved phenylalanine or tryptophan, so it likely reflects a read error. The CDR3 sequence: CASSYSTSGNTEAFY. The CDR3 DNA reads as TGTGCCAGCAGTTACTCTACATCGGGGAACACTGAAGCTTTCTAT. The chain recombines TRBV6-5 with TRBJ1-1; no clear D gene. V was shortened by 0 bases and J by 1 base, with 9 bases between the two germline ends. In germline, CDR1 is MNHEY, CDR2 SVGAGI. The CDR3 runs to 15 residues.

This clonotype has a handful of counts. This chain connects TRBV25-1 to TRBJ1-1, with D hard to call. V lost 2 bases to trimming and J lost 5 bases, with 6 bases between them. The CDR3 has 12 residues. Germline V gene sequence: CDR1 MGHDK, CDR2 SYGVNS. CDR3 residues: CASSELGTEAFF. The CDR3 DNA is TGTGCCAGCAGTGAACTGGGGACTGAAGCTTTCTTT.

This chain joins TRBV7-2 and TRBJ1-2; D is ambiguous. The CDR3 extends over 13 amino acids. V was clipped by 0 bases and J by 8 bases, with 10 bases between them. CDR1 SGHTA and CDR2 FQGNSA come from the germline V gene. The CDR3 here is CASSLAELGGYTF. The DNA for the CDR3 is TGTGCCAGCAGCTTAGCAGAGTTGGGCGGCTACACCTTC.

The chain employs TRBV20-1 and TRBJ2-5; a possible D gene is TRBD1 (6 bases). There are 12 residues in the CDR3. The V end was cut by 5 bases, the J end by 5 bases, with 12 bases between. Germline V gene sequence: CDR1 DFQATT, CDR2 SNEGSKA (reference sequence). The CDR3 loop reads CSAFDRRETQYF. CDR3 coding DNA: TGCAGTGCTTTTGACAGGAGGGAGACCCAGTACTTC.

This clonotype was recorded a few times. The rearrangement links TRBV7-2 to TRBJ1-2; D unresolved. The V end lost 5 bases, the J end lost 13 bases, and 20 bases lay between the germline ends. The germline V gene encodes CDR1 SGHTA and CDR2 FQGNSA. This CDR3 has 13 amino acids. The CDR3 reads CASSTAPSSLGTF. As DNA, the CDR3 is TGTGCCAGCAGCACGGCCCCGTCCAGCCTGGGCACCTTC.

The rearrangement joins TRBV5-1 to TRBJ1-1, with D maybe TRBD1 (5 bases). Trimming took 0 bases from V and 5 from J, leaving 17 bases between them. In germline, CDR1 is SGHRS, CDR2 YFSETQ. The CDR3 spans 16 residues. Here the CDR3 DNA reads TGCGCCAGCAGCTTGGCGGGGACGGACCCCCAAACTGAAGCTTTCTTT. Translation: CASSLAGTDPQTEAFF.

This clonotype was seen a few times. The rearrangement joins TRBV19 to TRBJ2-7, with D tentatively TRBD2 (6 bases). The CDR3 loop spans 15 amino acids. Germline values: CDR1 LNHDA, CDR2 SQIVND (reference sequence). Trimming removed 7 bases from V and 2 bases from J, with 18 bases in between. The CDR3 is CASKVAGNSPYEQYF. CDR3 nucleotide sequence: TGTGCCAGTAAGGTGGCGGGGAATTCCCCCTACGAGCAGTACTTC.

This clonotype came up once. The chain is built from TRBV24-1 and TRBJ1-1; 10 bases align to TRBD1. The CDR3 extends over 16 amino acids. The germline V gene has CDR1 KGHDR and CDR2 SFDVKD. Germline trimming cut 3 bases from V and 5 bases from J; bases unmatched to any gene: 8. The CDR3 region has the DNA TGTGCCACCAGTGATCCCCCGGGACAGGGGAAAACTGAAGCTTTCTTT. Protein sequence: CATSDPPGQGKTEAFF.

The rearrangement joins TRBV5-6 to TRBJ2-7; D not certain. Trimming cost V 2 bases and J 2 bases, with 8 bases left between them. Germline V CDR1 and CDR2: SGHDT, YYEEEE. This CDR3 has 13 amino acids. The CDR3 loop is CASSFAHTYEQYF. CDR3 sequence (DNA): TGTGCCAGCAGCTTTGCGCACACCTACGAGCAGTACTTC.

The rearrangement uses TRBV7-8 and TRBJ2-7, with TRBD2 matching 7 bases. Germline-derived CDR1 and CDR2 are SGHVS and FQNEAQ. This CDR3 comprises 15 residues. Trimming took 2 bases from V and 5 from J; bases not matched to a gene: 9. The CDR3 DNA is TGTGCCAGCAGCTTACTAGCGGCGGGGTTAGACGAGCAGTACTTC. Translating gives CASSLLAAGLDEQYF.

This clonotype was counted between two and nine times. This chain's CDR3 is CASSLVLTLSADTQYF. DNA of the CDR3: TGTGCCAGCAGCTTGGTGCTAACTCTGTCGGCAGATACGCAGTATTTT. The chain carries TRBV5-6 and TRBJ2-3; the D is unclear. Germline-derived CDR1 and CDR2 are SGHDT and YYEEEE. Between the trimmed V and J ends, which lost 0 bases and 4 bases, there was a span of 15 bases. This CDR3 has 16 residues.

This clonotype was counted between two and nine times. The chain uses TRBV15 and TRBJ2-3, with TRBD1 identical over 9 bases. CDR3 length equals 15 residues. The junction had 2 bases not matched to a gene; V was cut back by 1 base and J by 3 bases. Germline-derived CDR1 and CDR2 are LNHNV and YYDKDF (reference sequence). The CDR3 is CATSRAGQGTDTQYF. CDR3 nucleotide sequence: TGTGCCACCAGCAGAGCGGGACAGGGTACAGATACGCAGTATTTT.

This clonotype has a handful of counts. The rearrangement uses TRBV12-3 or TRBV12-4 and TRBJ1-1; D not resolved. The V and J ends lost 5 bases and 0 bases respectively, with 4 bases between them. CDR3 length equals 12 residues. DNA for the CDR3: TGTGCCAGCAGTACTATGAACACTGAAGCTTTCTTT. It yields the protein CASSTMNTEAFF.

V is TRBV20-1 and J is TRBJ1-2; D call uncertain. This CDR3 contains 14 residues. Germline V CDR1 and CDR2: DFQATT, SNEGSKA (reference sequence). Trimming took 1 base from V and 8 from J, leaving 17 bases between them. CDR3 sequence (DNA): TGCAGTGCTAGAGGCCTTACTTCCAGCCAGGGCTACACCTTC. Its protein is CSARGLTSSQGYTF.

This chain connects TRBV6-6 to TRBJ2-1; TRBD1 matches at 7 bases. The length of the CDR3 is 14 residues. Germline-derived CDR1 and CDR2 are MNHNY and SVGAGI (reference sequence). Trimming removed 6 bases from V and 8 bases from J; junction bases left unmatched: 10. DNA of the CDR3: TGTGCCAGCAGAAAACAGGGGAATAATTATGAGCAGTTCTTC. Residues: CASRKQGNNYEQFF.

This clonotype has only a few counts. The V gene is TRBV6-2 or TRBV6-3, the J gene TRBJ2-2; D gene uncertain. The germline CDR1 and CDR2 sequences are MNHEY and SVGEGT. CDR3 length: 12 residues. The V end was cut by 1 base, the J end by 6 bases, with 3 bases between. The CDR3 coding sequence is TGTGCCAGCAGTTACTGGTCCGGGGAGCTGTTTTTT. Translating it yields CASSYWSGELFF.

The chain uses TRBV30 and TRBJ1-1, with D possibly matching TRBD1 (6 bases). Trimming took off 0 bases at V and 7 bases at J, with 12 bases between the two ends. The CDR3 loop spans 13 amino acids. In germline, CDR1 is GTSNPN, CDR2 SVGIG (reference sequence). This chain's CDR3 is CAWSVRQGLEAFF. The CDR3 DNA is TGTGCCTGGAGTGTACGCCAGGGGCTTGAAGCTTTCTTT.

This clonotype was observed a handful of times. The CDR3 reads CASSYSGTEKFYGYTF. CDR3 bases: TGTGCCAGCAGTTACTCGGGGACAGAGAAATTCTATGGCTACACCTTC. The rearrangement joins TRBV6-2 or TRBV6-3 to TRBJ1-2; 7 bases are a match to TRBD1. The CDR3 has 16 amino acids. Germline V gives CDR1 MNHEY, CDR2 SVGEGT. V shed 0 bases and J 4 bases; nucleotides not matched to a gene: 8.

The chain uses TRBV29-1 and TRBJ1-2, with D possibly TRBD1 on 5 matching bases. CDR1 and CDR2 from the germline V gene are SQVTM and ANQGSEA. This CDR3 has 11 residues. Trimming pared 6 bases from V and 6 bases from J, leaving 11 bases between. CDR3 in amino acids: CSVGGVDGYTF. The CDR3, as DNA: TGCAGCGTGGGGGGGGTAGATGGCTACACCTTC.

The V call is TRBV24-1, the J call TRBJ2-3; either TRBD1 or TRBD2 may fit D (6 bases each). The germline V and J ends were trimmed by 4 bases and 3 bases, with 19 bases remaining between them. In germline, CDR1 is KGHDR, CDR2 SFDVKD. The CDR3 covers 17 residues. The CDR3, as DNA: TGTGCCACCAGTGACTCCGGGGGCCAAAAGGGAACAGATACGCAGTATTTT. Residues: CATSDSGGQKGTDTQYF.

The chain has TRBV12-3 or TRBV12-4 and TRBJ2-5, with 7 bases identical to TRBD2. This CDR3 has 13 residues. The V segment lost 6 bases and the J segment 5 bases; nucleotides outside the gene matches: 6. The CDR3 spells CASSAGGKETQYF. CDR3 coding DNA: TGTGCCAGCAGCGCCGGGGGGAAGGAGACCCAGTACTTC.

The chain employs TRBV5-5 and TRBJ2-7; D gene ambiguous. V lost 4 bases and J lost 4, with 15 bases in between. The CDR3 spans 14 residues. CDR1 and CDR2 from the germline V gene are SGHKS and YYEKEE (reference sequence). DNA for the CDR3: TGTGCCAGCAGCCTGACTGACCTGGGATACGAGCAGTACTTC. Translating gives CASSLTDLGYEQYF.

This clonotype was picked up a small number of times. This chain joins TRBV12-3 or TRBV12-4 and TRBJ2-3; no firm D call. Trimming shortened V by 3 bases and J by 4 bases, and 8 bases separated the two germline ends. There are 13 residues in the CDR3. The CDR3 DNA follows: TGTGCCAGCAGTTTCTCGCCTTCAGATACGCAGTATTTT. Amino acids: CASSFSPSDTQYF.

V usage is TRBV6-6 and J usage is TRBJ2-2; tentatively, D is TRBD2 (6 bases). V was trimmed by 4 bases and J by 5 bases, leaving 14 bases between them. Germline CDR1 is MNHNY and CDR2 is SVGAGI (reference sequence). The CDR3 sequence is 15 residues long. CDR3 DNA sequence: TGTGCCAGCAGTTCGCGCGGGGTGTGGACCGGGGAGCTGTTTTTT. Residues: CASSSRGVWTGELFF.

V and J are TRBV7-9 and TRBJ1-5; D ambiguous. The CDR3 has 16 amino acids. V lost 5 bases and J lost 0, with 14 bases in between. Germline V gives CDR1 SEHNR, CDR2 FQNEAQ (reference sequence). CDR3 amino acids: CASSPPDTYSNQPQHF. DNA for the CDR3: TGTGCCAGCAGCCCCCCAGACACTTATAGCAATCAGCCCCAGCATTTT.

The chain couples TRBV11-2 to TRBJ2-7; D tentatively fits TRBD1 or TRBD2 (5 bases each). Germline V gene data show CDR1 as SGHAT and CDR2 as FQNNGV. The ends were cut back, 5 bases at V and 4 bases at J, with 15 bases in the middle. CDR3 length equals 14 residues. CDR3 nucleotides: TGTGCCAGCAGCCCCCCGGGGCGGTGGTACGAGCAGTACTTC. Translated, it gives CASSPPGRWYEQYF.

J is TRBJ2-7 and V is TRBV5-5; D is undetermined. In germline, CDR1 is SGHKS, CDR2 YYEKEE (reference sequence). V lost 3 bases to trimming and J lost 2 bases, with 9 bases between them. The CDR3 has 13 amino acids. The CDR3 DNA is TGTGCCAGCAGCTCGACGGTAACCTACGAGCAGTACTTC. Protein product: CASSSTVTYEQYF.